What follows are 30 T cell receptor beta chains derived from one specimen sequenced in a study of blood T cell repertoires in COVID-19. Data came from immunoSEQ multiplex PCR; TCRdb stores just in-frame clones and leaves some out. The sample includes 200,000 to 300,000 clones, about 85% of them seen just once. The specimen was peripheral blood. Every receptor here comes from a man in his sixties with acute or convalescent COVID-19.

This CDR3 reads CASSLAGTSNEQFF. The DNA for the CDR3 is TGTGCCAGCAGCTTAGCCGGGACTTCCAATGAGCAGTTCTTC. The chain has TRBV7-9 and TRBJ2-1; TRBD2 is a possible D gene (6 bases). Germline assignment: CDR1 SEHNR and CDR2 FQNEAQ (reference sequence). Trimming left V 0 bases short and J 6 bases short, with 9 bases between. CDR3 length: 14 residues. The entire variable domain, with the rest obtained from reference TRBV7-9 and TRBJ2-1, is as follows: DTGVSQNPRHKITKRGQNVTFRCDPISEHNRLYWYRQTLGQGPEFLTYFQNEAQLEKSRLLSDRFSAERPKGSFSTLEIQRTEQGDSAMYLCASSLAGTSNEQFFGPGTRLTVL.

This sequence joins TRBV9 and TRBJ2-2; TRBD2 agrees at 11 bases. Looked up from germline, CDR1 is SGDLS and CDR2 is YYNGEE. This CDR3 region has 16 residues. V lost 0 bases, J lost 7 bases, and 5 bases stayed unmatched. CDR3 in DNA: TGTGCCAGCAGCGTAGGGACTAGCGGGCTAAGCGGGGAGCTGTTTTTT. Its translation is CASSVGTSGLSGELFF.

The J gene is TRBJ2-7, the V gene TRBV3-1 (or the pseudogene TRBV3-2); TRBD2 matches 9 bases. The CDR3 loop spans 16 amino acids. From germline, CDR1 is LGHDT and CDR2 YNNKEL (reference sequence). The J segment lost 2 bases and the V segment lost 0 bases, leaving 5 bases of the junction unmatched. CDR3 residues: CASSQDSTSGPYEQYF. DNA of the CDR3: TGTGCCAGCAGCCAAGATAGTACTAGCGGGCCCTACGAGCAGTACTTC.

This clone was detected once. The chain links TRBV3-1 (or the pseudogene TRBV3-2) to TRBJ2-5; 9 nucleotides align to TRBD2. The germline CDR1 and CDR2 sequences are LGHDT and YNNKEL (reference sequence). V was pared by 1 base and J by 5 bases, with 8 bases of the junction left unmatched. The CDR3 sequence is 16 residues long. CDR3 DNA sequence: TGTGCCAGCAGCCAAGGTAGTCTAGCGGGACGGGAGACCCAGTACTTC. Translated, it gives CASSQGSLAGRETQYF.

This clone occurred a few times. The chain combines TRBV18 with TRBJ1-2, with D possibly matching TRBD1 (6 bases). Germline assignment: CDR1 KGHSH and CDR2 LQKENI. Trimming stripped 3 bases from V and 0 bases from J, with 17 bases between. CDR3 size: 17 residues. In DNA form, the CDR3 reads TGTGCCAGCTCACCGGCCCTAACGGGGGGCCCTAACTATGGCTACACCTTC. This translates into CASSPALTGGPNYGYTF.

This chain links TRBV3-1 (or the pseudogene TRBV3-2) with TRBJ2-3; D is perhaps TRBD1 (6 bases). Germline CDR1 is LGHDT and CDR2 is YNNKEL (reference sequence). This CDR3 has 15 residues. Trimming stripped 1 base from V and 3 bases from J, with 11 bases between. The CDR3 DNA follows: TGTGCCAGCAGCCAAGGTCCAGGGGTAACAGATACGCAGTATTTT. Its protein is CASSQGPGVTDTQYF.

The chain recombines TRBV13 with TRBJ1-2; TRBD1 aligns across 10 bases. The germline V gene has CDR1 PRHDT and CDR2 FYEKMQ (reference sequence). This CDR3 spans 14 amino acids. The V and J ends lost 6 bases and 8 bases, in that order; junction bases with no gene match: 9. The CDR3 nucleotides read TGTGCCAGCAGGCAAAGACAGGGGGCCTACGGCTACACCTTC. It specifies CASRQRQGAYGYTF.

V and J are TRBV19 and TRBJ1-5, with 8 bases matching TRBD1. The CDR3 has 14 amino acids. From germline, CDR1 is LNHDA and CDR2 SQIVND (reference sequence). J gave up 5 bases and V 7 bases, and 7 bases lay outside the gene matches. This chain's CDR3 is CASKRTGRDQPQHF. CDR3 DNA: TGTGCCAGTAAACGGACAGGGAGGGATCAGCCCCAGCATTTT.

This clone was picked up one time. The rearrangement links TRBV27 to TRBJ2-5, with 9 bases matching TRBD1. Germline-derived CDR1 and CDR2 are MNHEY and SMNVEV (reference sequence). The ends lost 9 bases at V and 5 bases at J; junction bases unmatched: 10. There are 14 residues in the CDR3. CDR3 amino acids: CASTRQGERETQYF. The DNA of the CDR3 is TGTGCCAGTACCCGACAGGGGGAGCGGGAGACCCAGTACTTC.

V and J are TRBV19 and TRBJ2-7; D possibly corresponds to TRBD1 (5 bases). CDR3 length: 14 amino acids. V lost 1 base to trimming and J lost 3 bases, with 10 bases between them. Germline V gene lookup returns CDR1 LNHDA and CDR2 SQIVND (reference sequence). CDR3 in DNA: TGTGCCAGTAGTATAGGGGGCAGACTCTACGAGCAGTACTTC. Its translation: CASSIGGRLYEQYF.

The rearrangement links TRBV2 to TRBJ2-1; D uncertain. Looked up from germline, CDR1 is SNHLY and CDR2 is FYNNEI. CDR3 size: 12 residues. V lost 7 bases and J lost 9, with 13 bases in between. CDR3 DNA: TGTGCCAGCATGCGGCTACCAAGTGAGCAGTTCTTC. This gives the protein CASMRLPSEQFF.

The chain joins TRBV15 to TRBJ1-6, with 8 bases fitting TRBD1. Germline trimming cut 7 bases from V and 7 bases from J; bases unmatched to any gene: 3. Germline loops: CDR1 LNHNV, CDR2 YYDKDF (reference sequence). CDR3 length: 13 amino acids. This chain's CDR3 is CATNRDRNSPLHF. The DNA of the CDR3 is TGTGCCACCAACAGGGACAGGAATTCACCCCTCCACTTT.

The chain joins TRBV6-6 to TRBJ2-6, with D possibly TRBD1 on 6 matching bases. V was shortened by 6 bases and J by 0 bases, with 9 bases between the two germline ends. The CDR3 covers 15 residues. The germline V gene encodes CDR1 MNHNY and CDR2 SVGAGI (reference sequence). The CDR3 sequence is CASSRRGSGANVLTF. As DNA, the CDR3 is TGTGCCAGCAGCCGCAGGGGCTCTGGGGCCAACGTCCTGACTTTC.

This clone was detected only once. The rearrangement links TRBV19 to TRBJ2-5; a possible D gene is TRBD2 (5 bases). V dropped 6 bases and J dropped 5 bases, with 13 bases sitting between them. The CDR3 has 13 amino acids. Germline CDR1 LNHDA, CDR2 SQIVND (reference sequence). The CDR3 region is CASRGKRTETQYF. CDR3 coding DNA: TGTGCCAGTAGAGGGAAGCGGACGGAGACCCAGTACTTC.

In its sample, this clone was seen once. The J gene is TRBJ2-2, the V gene TRBV29-1; TRBD2 matches 14 bases. This CDR3 comprises 15 residues. V trimming: 7 bases; J trimming: 3 bases; junction bases outside the gene matches: 4. Germline-derived CDR1 and CDR2 are SQVTM and ANQGSEA. As DNA, the CDR3 is TGCAGCGCAGCGGGACTAGCGGGAGACACCGGGGAGCTGTTTTTT. Translated: CSAAGLAGDTGELFF.

This clone was detected only once. This sequence joins TRBV21-1 and TRBJ2-3; whether TRBD1, the table's D call, matches the DNA was not checked. TRBV21-1 is flagged as a pseudogene. The CDR3 has 19 residues. CDR3 DNA: TGTGCCAGCAGCAAGGGGCCCCCACGACAGGAGACTCTCACAGATACGCAGTATTTT. This encodes CASSKGPPRQETLTDTQYF.

CDR3: CASSQDADPYNEQFF. The CDR3 DNA is TGTGCCAGCAGCCAAGATGCGGATCCGTACAATGAGCAGTTCTTC. This rearrangement joins TRBV3-1 (or the pseudogene TRBV3-2) to TRBJ2-1; D unresolved. The CDR3 has 15 amino acids. The germline V and J ends were trimmed by 0 bases and 4 bases, with 10 bases remaining between them. The germline V gene has CDR1 LGHDT and CDR2 YNNKEL (reference sequence).

The chain links TRBV7-8 to TRBJ1-1; no definite D call. This CDR3 is built from 13 residues. The V gene lost 5 bases and the J gene lost 2 bases, with 9 bases spanning the gap. The germline V gene encodes CDR1 SGHVS and CDR2 FQNEAQ. CDR3: CASSPTVNTEAFF. The CDR3 nucleotides read TGTGCCAGCAGCCCTACAGTTAACACTGAAGCTTTCTTT.

The J gene is TRBJ1-6, the V gene TRBV28; 7 nucleotides match TRBD1. The CDR3 totals 15 residues. The ends lost 6 bases at V and 6 bases at J; junction bases unmatched: 8. CDR1 and CDR2 (germline): MDHEN, SYDVKM. The CDR3 nucleotides read TGTGCCAGCAGCAAAATGACAGGGTTTAATTCACCCCTCCACTTT. This encodes CASSKMTGFNSPLHF.

This chain joins TRBV2 and TRBJ2-5, with D perhaps matching TRBD1 (5 bases). With 4 bases removed from V and 5 bases from J, the gap between germline ends came to 8 bases. In germline, CDR1 is SNHLY, CDR2 FYNNEI. The CDR3 spans 12 residues. The CDR3 sequence is CASSVRVETQYF. The CDR3 DNA follows: TGTGCCAGCAGTGTCAGGGTCGAGACCCAGTACTTC.

In this sample, this clone turned up a few times. This chain links TRBV7-9 with TRBJ2-2; 7 positions agree with TRBD1. Germline CDR1 and CDR2: SEHNR and FQNEAQ (reference sequence). The CDR3 consists of 15 residues. Trimming at V came to 5 bases and at J to 3 bases, leaving 6 bases not matched to a gene. CDR3 coding DNA: TGTGCCAGCAGCAGCGACAGGGATTACACCGGGGAGCTGTTTTTT. Its translation is CASSSDRDYTGELFF. The complete variable domain, with remaining parts taken from reference TRBV7-9 and TRBJ2-2, reads DTGVSQNPRHKITKRGQNVTFRCDPISEHNRLYWYRQTLGQGPEFLTYFQNEAQLEKSRLLSDRFSAERPKGSFSTLEIQRTEQGDSAMYLCASSSDRDYTGELFFGEGSRLTVL.

The CDR3 loop is CASSPVLVSIPQNTQYF. The CDR3 nucleotides are TGTGCCAGCTCACCGGTGTTAGTAAGCATTCCACAGAATACGCAGTATTTT. V and J are TRBV18 and TRBJ2-3; D gene ambiguous. The CDR3 is made up of 17 amino acids. V shed 3 bases and J shed 7 bases, with 23 bases lying between them. The germline V gene has CDR1 KGHSH and CDR2 LQKENI.

This clone occurred once. CDR3 coding DNA: TGTGCCAGCAGTAGGACTAGCGGGGGCACAGATACGCAGTATTTT. Translation gives CASSRTSGGTDTQYF. The gene calls are TRBV6-4 and TRBJ2-3; 12 positions match TRBD2. Per germline, CDR1 MRHNA and CDR2 SNTAGT. V gave up 5 bases and J gave up 1 base; unmatched junction bases: 1. The CDR3 contains 15 residues.

The rearrangement links TRBV3-1 (or the pseudogene TRBV3-2) to TRBJ2-1; the D is unclear. Trimming removed 0 bases at V and 4 bases at J, with 10 bases between. CDR3 size: 15 residues. Germline values: CDR1 LGHDT, CDR2 YNNKEL (reference sequence). CDR3 sequence: CASSQDLNLYNEQFF. The CDR3 DNA follows: TGTGCCAGCAGCCAAGATCTTAACTTATACAATGAGCAGTTCTTC.

Remarks on this clone: The junction shows a germline mismatch at one end, possibly a read error. The chain carries TRBV3-1 (or the pseudogene TRBV3-2) and TRBJ1-4, with no clear D. The CDR3 has 16 amino acids. Germline-derived CDR1 and CDR2 are LGHDT and YNNKEL (reference sequence). The CDR3 here is CASSKETDYQCEKLFF. The CDR3 region has the DNA TGTGCCAGCAGCAAAGAAACAGATTACCAATGTGAAAAACTGTTTTTT.

The chain employs TRBV6-5 and TRBJ1-2; 8 bases agree with TRBD1. Trimming removed 10 bases from V and 5 bases from J; junction bases left unmatched: 9. Germline-derived CDR1 and CDR2 are MNHEY and SVGAGI. The CDR3 contains 13 residues. The CDR3 coding sequence is TGTGCCACCCAGACAGGGGCCCTTTATGGCTACACCTTC. Residues: CATQTGALYGYTF.

This chain connects TRBV5-1 to TRBJ2-5; D not resolved. From germline, CDR1 is SGHRS and CDR2 YFSETQ. The V end lost 4 bases, the J end lost 7 bases, and 17 bases lay between the germline ends. This CDR3 spans 14 amino acids. The CDR3 DNA reads as TGCGCCAGCAGCCCGGCGGAGTTTTCAGCGACCCAGTACTTC. This encodes CASSPAEFSATQYF.

The rearrangement joins TRBV4-1 to TRBJ2-1, with TRBD2 matching 8 bases. The CDR3 runs to 18 residues. Germline V gene lookup returns CDR1 MGHRA and CDR2 YSYEKL. V shed 2 bases, J shed 2 bases, and the junction held 11 bases outside the gene matches. The CDR3 loop reads CASSQRGAPGGPYNEQFF. In DNA, the CDR3 is TGCGCCAGCAGCCAAAGAGGGGCGCCGGGGGGGCCCTACAATGAGCAGTTCTTC.

In this sample, this clone turned up once. The rearrangement uses TRBV25-1 and TRBJ1-4, with 8 positions matching TRBD1. J lost 5 bases, V lost 2 bases, and 7 bases had no gene match. The germline CDR1 and CDR2 sequences are MGHDK and SYGVNS. This CDR3 is 16 amino acids long. The CDR3 protein is CASSELYRTGNEKLFF. The CDR3 coding sequence is TGTGCCAGCAGTGAACTATATAGGACAGGGAATGAAAAACTGTTTTTT.

As to this clone: Its ends do not fully match the called genes, so a read error is possible. The rearrangement uses TRBV13 and TRBJ2-1, with 8 positions matching TRBD2. CDR1 is PRHDT and CDR2 is FYEKMQ in the germline V gene (reference sequence). This CDR3 has 17 residues. CDR3 protein: CASSLGALADYYNEQFF. The CDR3 DNA is TGTGCCAGCAGCCTAGGGGCACTAGCGGACTACTACAATGAGCAGTTCTTC.